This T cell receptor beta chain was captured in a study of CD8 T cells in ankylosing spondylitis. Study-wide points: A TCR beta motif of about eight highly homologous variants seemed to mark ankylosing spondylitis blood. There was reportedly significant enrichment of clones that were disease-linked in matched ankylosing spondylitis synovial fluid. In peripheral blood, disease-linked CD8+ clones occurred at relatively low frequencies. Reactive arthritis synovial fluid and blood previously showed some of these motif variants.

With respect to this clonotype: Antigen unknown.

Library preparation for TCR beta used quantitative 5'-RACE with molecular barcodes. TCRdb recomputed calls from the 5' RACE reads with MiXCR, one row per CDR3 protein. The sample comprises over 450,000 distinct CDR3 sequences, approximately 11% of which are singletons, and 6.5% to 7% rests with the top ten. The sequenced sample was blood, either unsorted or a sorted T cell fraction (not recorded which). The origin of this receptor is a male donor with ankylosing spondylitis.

CDR3 nucleotides: TGTGCCAGCAGCTCCATTGCGTGGGGGGTTGGAGTCGAGCAGTACTTC. It codes for CASSSIAWGVGVEQYF. This rearrangement joins TRBV7-9 to TRBJ2-7, with D perhaps TRBD2 (6 bases). CDR1 and CDR2 from the germline V gene are SEHNR and FQNEAQ (reference sequence). This CDR3 comprises 16 residues. V lost 4 bases and J lost 6, with 22 bases in between. Full variable domain (missing parts from reference TRBV7-9 and TRBJ2-7): DTGVSQNPRHKITKRGQNVTFRCDPISEHNRLYWYRQTLGQGPEFLTYFQNEAQLEKSRLLSDRFSAERPKGSFSTLEIQRTEQGDSAMYLCASSSIAWGVGVEQYFGPGTRLTVT.